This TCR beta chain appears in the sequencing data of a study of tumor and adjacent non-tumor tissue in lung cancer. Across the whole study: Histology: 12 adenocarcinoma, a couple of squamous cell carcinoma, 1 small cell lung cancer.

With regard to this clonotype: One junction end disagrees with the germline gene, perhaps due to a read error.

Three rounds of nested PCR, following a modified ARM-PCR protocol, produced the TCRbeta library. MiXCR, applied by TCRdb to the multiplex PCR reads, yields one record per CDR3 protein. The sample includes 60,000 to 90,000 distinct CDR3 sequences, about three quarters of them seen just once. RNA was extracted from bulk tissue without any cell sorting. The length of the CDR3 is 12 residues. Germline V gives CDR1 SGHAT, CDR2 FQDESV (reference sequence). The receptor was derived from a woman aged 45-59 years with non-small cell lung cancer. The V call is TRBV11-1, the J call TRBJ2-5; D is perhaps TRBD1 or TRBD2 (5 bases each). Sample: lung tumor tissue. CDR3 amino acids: CARSSTGQGQYF. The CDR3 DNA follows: TGTGCCAGGAGCTCGACGGGGCAGGGCCAATACTTC.